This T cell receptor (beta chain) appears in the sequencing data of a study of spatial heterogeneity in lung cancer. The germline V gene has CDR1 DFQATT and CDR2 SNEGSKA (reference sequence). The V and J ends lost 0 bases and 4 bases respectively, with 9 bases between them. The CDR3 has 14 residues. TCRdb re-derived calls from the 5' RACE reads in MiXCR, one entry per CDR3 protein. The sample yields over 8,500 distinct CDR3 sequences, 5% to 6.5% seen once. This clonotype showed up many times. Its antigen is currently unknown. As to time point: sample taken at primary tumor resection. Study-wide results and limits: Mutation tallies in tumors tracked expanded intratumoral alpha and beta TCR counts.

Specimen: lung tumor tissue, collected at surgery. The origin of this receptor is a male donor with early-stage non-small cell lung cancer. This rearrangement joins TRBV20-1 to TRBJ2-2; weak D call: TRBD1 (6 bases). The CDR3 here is CSARDPGVTGELFF. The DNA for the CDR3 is TGCAGTGCTAGAGACCCAGGGGTCACCGGGGAGCTGTTTTTT.